The 21 T cell receptor beta chains given below trace back to one sample, sequenced in a study of response to subunit inactivated influenza vaccine. Using its own MiXCR run on the RT-PCR reads, TCRdb lists one record per CDR3 protein. The sample carries under 750,000 distinct CDR3 sequences, 12% recorded once. The source was PBMCs from blood, collected on the day of vaccination. Every receptor here comes from a man in his fifties or sixties who received an inactivated influenza vaccine.

The sample holds a few counts of this clonotype. The chain recombines TRBV10-3 with TRBJ2-1; 14 bases line up with TRBD2. J gave up 10 bases and V 4 bases, and 3 bases lay outside the gene matches. Per germline, CDR1 ENHRY and CDR2 SYGVKD. This CDR3 contains 14 residues. CDR3 sequence (DNA): TGTGCCATCAGTGCTCGACTAGCGGGGGGGGAGCAGTTCTTC. This sequence encodes CAISARLAGGEQFF.

This clonotype occurred a few times. This sequence joins TRBV4-2 and TRBJ1-2, with no clear D. The CDR3 has 15 residues. CDR1 and CDR2 (germline): LGHNA, YNFKEQ. Trimming pared 1 base from V and 5 bases from J, leaving 14 bases between. The CDR3 DNA reads TGTGCCAGCAGCCAAGTGGCTTCCGGGATATATGGCTACACCTTC. Encoded protein: CASSQVASGIYGYTF.

A few counts support this clonotype. CDR3: CASSPTGTLYEQYF. As DNA, the CDR3 is TGTGCCAGCAGTCCCACCGGGACCTTGTACGAGCAGTACTTC. The V call is TRBV12-3 or TRBV12-4, the J call TRBJ2-7; D tentatively fits TRBD1 or TRBD2 (5 bases each). V was pared by 5 bases and J by 4 bases, with 15 bases between. This CDR3 has 14 residues.

The chain is built from TRBV5-1 and TRBJ2-7; TRBD2 matches at 8 bases. The CDR3 runs to 16 residues. V was clipped by 1 base and J by 2 bases; unmatched bases: 8. CDR1 SGHRS and CDR2 YFSETQ come from the germline V gene. CDR3 protein: CASSLIGVGRAYEQYF. CDR3 coding DNA: TGCGCCAGCAGCTTGATAGGTGTCGGGAGGGCCTACGAGCAGTACTTC. Supplemented by reference TRBV5-1 and TRBJ2-7, the full variable domain reads KAGVTQTPRYLIKTRGQQVTLSCSPISGHRSVSWYQQTPGQGLQFLFEYFSETQRNKGNFPGRFSGRQFSNSRSEMNVSTLELGDSALYLCASSLIGVGRAYEQYFGPGTRLTVT.

This clonotype turned up a few times. The rearrangement links TRBV2 to TRBJ1-6, with TRBD1 matching over 7 bases. The J segment lost 9 bases and the V segment lost 2 bases, leaving 4 bases of the junction unmatched. This CDR3 has 14 residues. Germline V gives CDR1 SNHLY, CDR2 FYNNEI. CDR3 loop: CASSEPRGGSPLHF. The CDR3 bases are TGTGCCAGCAGTGAACCCAGGGGGGGTTCACCCCTCCACTTT.

Details on this clonotype: No conserved phenylalanine or tryptophan ends this CDR3, so it is likely a read error. J is TRBJ2-5 and V is TRBV5-1; maybe TRBD1 (7 bases). This CDR3 spans 13 amino acids. Trimming stripped 6 bases from V and 4 bases from J, with 13 bases between. The germline gives CDR1 SGHRS, CDR2 YFSETQ. CDR3 amino acids: CASIPGGGETQYY. In DNA, the CDR3 is TGCGCCAGCATCCCAGGGGGAGGAGAGACCCAGTACTAC.

This clonotype was counted many times. This chain uses TRBV29-1 with TRBJ1-5; perhaps TRBD1 as D (6 bases). Trimming took 5 bases from V and 5 from J, leaving 13 bases between them. In germline, CDR1 is SQVTM, CDR2 ANQGSEA. The CDR3 loop spans 13 amino acids. The CDR3 DNA reads as TGCAGCGTTCAGGGGCGAGGGGATCAGCCCCAGCATTTT. Amino acid sequence: CSVQGRGDQPQHF.

The chain recombines TRBV12-3 or TRBV12-4 with TRBJ1-6, with a tentative D call TRBD1 (6 bases). This CDR3 has 18 amino acids. V lost 6 bases, J lost 7 bases, and 25 bases lay in between. The CDR3 DNA follows: TGTGCCAGCAGCTACAATTCGTATGGGGGCGCGTCGAATTCACCCCTCCACTTT. This encodes CASSYNSYGGASNSPLHF.

The V and J genes are TRBV4-1 and TRBJ2-7; D possibly corresponds to TRBD1 (5 bases). From germline, CDR1 is MGHRA and CDR2 YSYEKL. The CDR3 length is 15 residues. The germline V and J ends were trimmed by 0 bases and 2 bases, with 11 bases remaining between them. CDR3 nucleotides: TGCGCCAGCAGCCAAGATAGGACAACAACCTACGAGCAGTACTTC. Its translation is CASSQDRTTTYEQYF.

The V call is TRBV12-3 or TRBV12-4, the J call TRBJ2-1, with D hard to call. This CDR3 comprises 13 residues. Between the trimmed V and J ends, which lost 1 base and 6 bases, there was a span of 7 bases. The CDR3 loop is CASSLGALNEQFF. The CDR3 region has the DNA TGTGCCAGCAGTTTAGGGGCCCTCAATGAGCAGTTCTTC.

This clonotype has a handful of counts. This sequence joins TRBV5-5 and TRBJ2-7; the D is unclear. Germline loops: CDR1 SGHKS, CDR2 YYEKEE (reference sequence). V was pared by 0 bases and J by 0 bases, with 7 bases between. The CDR3 is 14 amino acids. CDR3 sequence reads: CASSLGRNSYEQYF. The CDR3 DNA reads as TGTGCCAGCAGCTTGGGACGGAACTCCTACGAGCAGTACTTC.

This clonotype was counted many times. V gene TRBV20-1 combines with J gene TRBJ1-6; the D is unclear. The CDR3 is 14 residues long. Germline CDR1 and CDR2: DFQATT and SNEGSKA (reference sequence). V was trimmed by 0 bases and J by 11 bases, leaving 14 bases between them. The DNA for the CDR3 is TGCAGTGCTAGAGACCCAATGGAGAGGACACCCCTCCACTTT. Protein sequence: CSARDPMERTPLHF.

The J gene is TRBJ2-7, the V gene TRBV29-1; TRBD1 is a possible D gene (6 bases). The germline gives CDR1 SQVTM, CDR2 ANQGSEA. This CDR3 comprises 12 residues. V shed 7 bases and J shed 4 bases, with 14 bases lying between them. The CDR3 DNA sequence: TGCAGCGCCGGGGACATGGAATACGAGCAGTACTTC. This sequence encodes CSAGDMEYEQYF.

In this sample, this clonotype turned up a few times. This chain joins TRBV28 and TRBJ2-7; the D gene is possibly TRBD1 (6 bases). Germline CDR1 and CDR2: MDHEN and SYDVKM. This CDR3 is built from 13 residues. Trimming took off 8 bases at V and 6 bases at J, with 17 bases between the two ends. Written as DNA, the CDR3 is TGTGCCAGCTTTCACAGGGATCGGGGCGAGCAGTACTTC. It encodes CASFHRDRGEQYF.

The sample holds many counts of this clonotype. The chain links TRBV18 to TRBJ2-1, with TRBD2 matching 8 bases. The length of the CDR3 is 15 residues. J was trimmed by 4 bases and V by 3 bases; bases with no gene match: 5. Germline lookup yields CDR1 KGHSH and CDR2 LQKENI. The CDR3 nucleotides are TGTGCCAGCTCACCTTCGGGAGGGGAGTACAATGAGCAGTTCTTC. Its protein product is CASSPSGGEYNEQFF.

This clonotype appeared a few times. The chain is built from TRBV10-3 and TRBJ2-5; possible D gene TRBD2, 5 bases. Trimming took 6 bases from V and 5 from J, leaving 22 bases between them. Germline CDR1 ENHRY, CDR2 SYGVKD. The CDR3 loop spans 16 amino acids. For the CDR3, the DNA is TGTGCCATCAGCGATATGGGATCGGGGAGAAGTGAGACCCAGTACTTC. Protein sequence: CAISDMGSGRSETQYF.

The rearrangement joins TRBV3-1 to TRBJ2-6; D unresolved. The germline V gene has CDR1 LGHDT and CDR2 YNNKEL (reference sequence). This CDR3 is 14 amino acids long. Trimming pared 3 bases from V and 4 bases from J, leaving 7 bases between. CDR3 nucleotides: TGTGCCAGCAGCCAGCACGCCGGGGCCAACGTCCTGACTTTC. The encoded protein is CASSQHAGANVLTF.

This clonotype was counted many times. V gene TRBV12-3 or TRBV12-4 combines with J gene TRBJ1-2; tentatively, D is TRBD1 (6 bases). Trimming pared 5 bases from V and 7 bases from J, leaving 17 bases between. The CDR3 covers 14 residues. This CDR3 is CASSHAGAMSGYTF. Here the CDR3 DNA reads TGTGCCAGCAGTCATGCAGGGGCGATGTCTGGCTACACCTTC.

As DNA, the CDR3 is TGCAGTGCTATAGTAGGGGGGTTTTCGAATGAGCAGTTCTTC. It yields the protein CSAIVGGFSNEQFF. This chain links TRBV20-1 with TRBJ2-1; D is perhaps TRBD1 or TRBD2 (6 bases each). Trimming pared 4 bases from V and 7 bases from J, leaving 17 bases between. This CDR3 has 14 amino acids. Per the germline V gene, CDR1 is DFQATT and CDR2 is SNEGSKA (reference sequence).

The chain has TRBV28 and TRBJ2-3; D not certain. The CDR3 loop spans 14 amino acids. CDR1 MDHEN and CDR2 SYDVKM come from the germline V gene. V was pared by 8 bases and J by 4 bases, with 16 bases between. CDR3 region: CASCPFIRPDTQYF. CDR3 in DNA: TGTGCCAGCTGTCCCTTTATTAGGCCAGATACGCAGTATTTT.

V and J are TRBV4-2 and TRBJ1-5, with TRBD1 as a possible D gene (5 bases). This CDR3 is 15 amino acids long. The germline V gene encodes CDR1 LGHNA and CDR2 YNFKEQ. Trimming stripped 1 base from V and 1 base from J, with 8 bases between. The CDR3 DNA reads as TGTGCCAGCAGCCAAGGGGACTGGAGCAATCAGCCCCAGCATTTT. It encodes CASSQGDWSNQPQHF.